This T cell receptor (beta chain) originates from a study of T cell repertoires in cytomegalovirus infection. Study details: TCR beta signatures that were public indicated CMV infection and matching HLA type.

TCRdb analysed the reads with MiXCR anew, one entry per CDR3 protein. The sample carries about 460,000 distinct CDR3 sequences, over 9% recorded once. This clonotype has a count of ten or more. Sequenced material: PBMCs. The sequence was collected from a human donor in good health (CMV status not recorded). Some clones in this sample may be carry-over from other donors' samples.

The CDR3 spells CASRGTSAGNEQFF. The CDR3 coding sequence is TGTGCCAGCAGGGGGACTAGCGCCGGCAATGAGCAGTTCTTC. The chain couples TRBV28 to TRBJ2-1, with TRBD2 matching 10 bases. With 6 bases clipped from V and 6 bases from J, the junction kept 5 bases outside the gene matches. Looked up from germline, CDR1 is MDHEN and CDR2 is SYDVKM. The CDR3 extends over 14 amino acids.